The 27 T cell receptor beta chains in this list originate from one sample, sequenced in a study of beta chain features in type 1 diabetes. The whole isolated RNA underwent reverse transcription, so sequencing captured expressed TCRB transcripts. Profiling relied on immunoSEQ multiplex PCR, and the TCRdb table lists in-frame clones only, not all of them. The top ten hold about 0.59% of the sample, which has about 180,000 clones, 10% to 15% seen once. The source material was central memory CD4+ T cells from blood. Every receptor here comes from a woman under 30 in good health.

The table lists this clone with a few counts. CDR3 sequence reads: CASSSLSGYQPQHF. In DNA form, the CDR3 reads TGTGCCAGCAGCTCTTTATCCGGTTATCAGCCCCAGCATTTT. The chain has TRBV7-9 and TRBJ1-5, with D unclear. V dropped 4 bases and J dropped 5 bases, with 12 bases sitting between them. The CDR3 extends over 14 amino acids. Germline assignment: CDR1 SEHNR and CDR2 FQNEAQ (reference sequence).

The chain uses TRBV5-6 and TRBJ2-5, with 9 bases fitting TRBD1. This CDR3 contains 15 residues. The germline CDR1 and CDR2 sequences are SGHDT and YYEEEE. J lost 4 bases, V lost 0 bases, and 4 bases had no gene match. CDR3 in amino acids: CASSLAGQGRETQYF. CDR3 bases: TGTGCCAGCAGCTTGGCTGGACAGGGGAGAGAGACCCAGTACTTC.

The rearrangement joins TRBV7-9 to TRBJ2-5; 7 bases line up with TRBD1. CDR1 and CDR2 (germline): SEHNR, FQNEAQ (reference sequence). This CDR3 has 13 amino acids. J was trimmed by 9 bases and V by 5 bases; bases with no gene match: 9. The CDR3 spells CASSADRWRPQYF. The CDR3 nucleotides are TGTGCCAGCAGCGCGGACAGGTGGCGACCCCAGTACTTC.

V gene TRBV18 combines with J gene TRBJ2-5; weak D call: TRBD2 (5 bases). The V and J ends lost 0 bases and 1 base respectively, with 6 bases between them. Germline CDR1 and CDR2: KGHSH and LQKENI. The CDR3 has 14 residues. The CDR3 sequence: CASSPPEGQETQYF. The CDR3 DNA reads TGTGCCAGCTCACCACCCGAGGGCCAAGAGACCCAGTACTTC.

The rearrangement joins TRBV2 to TRBJ2-5; 9 nucleotides line up with TRBD2. The CDR3 is 14 residues long. CDR1 is SNHLY, CDR2 FYNNEI, per germline. Trimming removed 5 bases from V and 5 bases from J; junction bases left unmatched: 6. The chain's CDR3 is CASSLGTSLETQYF. CDR3 bases: TGTGCCAGCAGTTTGGGGACTAGCCTGGAGACCCAGTACTTC.

This clone turned up a few times. V and J are TRBV7-2 and TRBJ1-4; D remains unclear. CDR3 length: 15 residues. CDR1 and CDR2 from the germline V gene are SGHTA and FQGNSA. V dropped 2 bases and J dropped 8 bases, with 15 bases sitting between them. The CDR3 sequence is CASSLTPTTGEKLFF. CDR3 nucleotide sequence: TGTGCCAGCAGCTTAACACCGACAACTGGCGAAAAACTGTTTTTT.

This clone was seen repeatedly, ten times or more. This chain joins TRBV10-3 and TRBJ2-5, with D perhaps matching TRBD2 (5 bases). With 4 bases removed from V and 5 bases from J, the gap between germline ends came to 5 bases. The CDR3 is 11 residues long. Germline values: CDR1 ENHRY, CDR2 SYGVKD. In DNA form, the CDR3 reads TGTGCCATCAGTGCGGGGGAGACCCAGTACTTC. It yields the protein CAISAGETQYF.

This clone was found a few times. The chain joins TRBV28 to TRBJ2-1; 12 nucleotides agree with TRBD1. CDR1 is MDHEN, CDR2 SYDVKM, per germline. After removal of 5 bases from V and 5 bases from J, the junction contained 4 bases not matched to a gene. CDR3 size: 15 residues. The CDR3 DNA sequence: TGTGCCAGCAGTCTAGGGACAGGGGGCCACAATGAGCAGTTCTTC. This translates into CASSLGTGGHNEQFF.

This clone turned up a few times. Other nucleotide sequences from this sample produce the same CDR3. J is TRBJ2-5 and V is TRBV6-6, with 7 bases fitting TRBD2. Germline V CDR1 and CDR2: MNHNY, SVGAGI (reference sequence). The CDR3 is 14 residues long. Trimming took 2 bases from V and 4 from J; bases not matched to a gene: 4. CDR3 sequence (DNA): TGTGCCAGCAGTTACCCCACGGGAGGAGAGACCCAGTACTTC. As protein: CASSYPTGGETQYF.

The chain combines TRBV6-1 with TRBJ2-5; TRBD1 agrees at 9 bases. V lost 6 bases, J lost 4 bases, and 9 bases stayed unmatched. This CDR3 region has 15 residues. Germline V gene lookup returns CDR1 MNHNS and CDR2 SASEGT. This chain's CDR3 is CASRTGTGSRETQYF. The CDR3 nucleotides read TGTGCCAGCAGAACCGGGACAGGGTCGAGAGAGACCCAGTACTTC.

V is TRBV7-9 and J is TRBJ2-7, with D maybe TRBD1 (5 bases). The germline CDR1 and CDR2 sequences are SEHNR and FQNEAQ (reference sequence). V was pared by 5 bases and J by 0 bases, with 11 bases between. This CDR3 comprises 14 residues. CDR3 loop: CASSPRVASYEQYF. The CDR3 nucleotides read TGTGCCAGCAGCCCCAGGGTCGCCTCCTACGAGCAGTACTTC.

This clone turned up a few times. V usage is TRBV7-2 and J usage is TRBJ2-5, with D perhaps matching TRBD1 (5 bases). Germline V CDR1 and CDR2: SGHTA, FQGNSA. The CDR3 covers 14 residues. Trimming left V 5 bases short and J 2 bases short, with 12 bases between. CDR3 in amino acids: CASSPQGSQETQYF. The DNA of the CDR3 is TGTGCCAGCAGCCCTCAGGGTTCACAAGAGACCCAGTACTTC.

The chain carries TRBV28 and TRBJ2-7; D gene unclear. The V gene's germline CDR1 is MDHEN and CDR2 SYDVKM. The CDR3 contains 15 residues. Trimming pared 5 bases from V and 2 bases from J, leaving 16 bases between. CDR3: CASSLESHDTYEQYF. CDR3 nucleotide sequence: TGTGCCAGCAGTCTCGAGTCCCATGATACCTACGAGCAGTACTTC.

This clone came up a few times. This chain joins TRBV5-4 and TRBJ2-5; D may be TRBD2 (7 bases). The J call may be wrong; the DNA end is better matched by TRBJ2-7. CDR1 is SGHNT, CDR2 YYREEE, per germline (reference sequence). The CDR3 consists of 13 residues. The chain's CDR3 is CASKRGGTYEQYF. In DNA, the CDR3 is TGTGCCAGCAAGAGGGGGGGGACCTACGAGCAGTACTTC.

CDR3 sequence (DNA): TGTGCCAGCAGTTTGCAGACGGGAAAAGAGACCCAGTACTTC. This gives the protein CASSLQTGKETQYF. The V gene is TRBV28, the J gene TRBJ2-5, with D perhaps matching TRBD2 (5 bases). In germline, CDR1 is MDHEN, CDR2 SYDVKM. V was trimmed by 3 bases and J by 3 bases, leaving 11 bases between them. The CDR3 sequence is 14 residues long.

This clone showed up just a few times. This chain links TRBV7-2 with TRBJ2-1, with 7 bases fitting TRBD2. The CDR3 runs to 15 residues. CDR1 and CDR2 from the germline V gene are SGHTA and FQGNSA. J was trimmed by 2 bases and V by 5 bases; bases with no gene match: 6. Here the CDR3 reads CASSLTSAAYNEQFF. DNA of the CDR3: TGTGCCAGCAGCCTCACTAGCGCCGCCTACAATGAGCAGTTCTTC.

The chain combines TRBV19 with TRBJ2-1, with D maybe TRBD1 (6 bases). V lost 3 bases, J lost 13 bases, and 13 bases lay in between. The CDR3 is made up of 12 amino acids. Per germline, CDR1 LNHDA and CDR2 SQIVND (reference sequence). The CDR3 here is CASSISRTVQFF. CDR3 DNA: TGTGCCAGTAGTATCTCCAGGACAGTTCAGTTCTTC. The full variable domain, rest sourced from reference TRBV19 and TRBJ2-1, is DGGITQSPKYLFRKEGQNVTLSCEQNLNHDAMYWYRQDPGQGLRLIYYSQIVNDFQKGDIAEGYSVSREKKESFPLTVTSAQKNPTAFYLCASSISRTVQFFGPGTRLTVL.

This sequence joins TRBV28 and TRBJ2-1, with TRBD1 matching 7 bases. This CDR3 is built from 15 residues. The V gene's germline CDR1 is MDHEN and CDR2 SYDVKM. J was trimmed by 4 bases and V by 2 bases; bases with no gene match: 5. The CDR3 coding sequence is TGTGCCAGCAGTTTAGGGCAGGGGGTTTACAATGAGCAGTTCTTC. Its protein is CASSLGQGVYNEQFF.

V and J are TRBV6-1 and TRBJ2-7, with 8 bases identical to TRBD1. V lost 6 bases to trimming and J lost 3 bases; unmatched junction nucleotides: 7. The CDR3 loop spans 14 amino acids. Germline V lookup: CDR1 MNHNS, CDR2 SASEGT. The chain's CDR3 is CASRAGQGLYEQYF. The DNA for the CDR3 is TGTGCCAGCAGGGCCGGACAGGGACTCTACGAGCAGTACTTC.

The sample holds one count of this clone. Other nucleotide sequences from this sample produce the same CDR3. V is TRBV7-9 and J is TRBJ2-5, with 9 bases fitting TRBD2. The germline gives CDR1 SEHNR, CDR2 FQNEAQ (reference sequence). CDR3 length: 17 amino acids. V lost 4 bases, J lost 8 bases, and 17 bases stayed unmatched. CDR3 in DNA: TGTGCCAGCAGCTCTAGACTAGCGGCACACACGGGGGAAACCCAGTACTTC. Its protein is CASSSRLAAHTGETQYF.

This clone was seen at least ten times. The V gene is TRBV4-1, the J gene TRBJ2-7, with D tentatively TRBD1 (5 bases). Germline values: CDR1 MGHRA, CDR2 YSYEKL. The CDR3 spans 15 residues. Trimming removed 0 bases at V and 3 bases at J, with 12 bases between. The CDR3 here is CASSQEVQGNYEQYF. The CDR3 bases are TGCGCCAGCAGCCAAGAGGTGCAGGGCAACTACGAGCAGTACTTC.

Details on this clone: This specimen includes other DNA sequences encoding the same CDR3. The chain combines TRBV5-6 with TRBJ2-1, with D perhaps matching TRBD2 (5 bases). The V gene lost 1 base and the J gene lost 4 bases, with 6 bases spanning the gap. The CDR3 loop spans 13 amino acids. Germline values: CDR1 SGHDT, CDR2 YYEEEE. The CDR3 loop reads CASSLRTYNEQFF. The DNA of the CDR3 is TGTGCCAGCAGCTTGAGGACTTACAATGAGCAGTTCTTC.

CDR3 sequence reads: CASSSRSLGQFF. In DNA, the CDR3 is TGTGCCAGCAGTTCGAGGTCTTTAGGCCAGTTCTTC. This sequence joins TRBV27 and TRBJ2-1; the D is unclear. The CDR3 has 12 residues. Germline lookup yields CDR1 MNHEY and CDR2 SMNVEV (reference sequence). V was pared by 4 bases and J by 13 bases, with 14 bases between.

In its sample, this clone was seen a few times. The rearrangement joins TRBV27 to TRBJ2-7; maybe TRBD2 (6 bases). The CDR3 is 16 amino acids. V lost 6 bases, J lost 6 bases, and 24 bases lay in between. Per the germline V gene, CDR1 is MNHEY and CDR2 is SMNVEV (reference sequence). As DNA, the CDR3 is TGTGCCAGCAGGAATCTCCGACAAGCGGGTTTGTCCGAGCAGTACTTC. Amino acid sequence: CASRNLRQAGLSEQYF.

The V gene is TRBV9, the J gene TRBJ2-7; a weak D match, TRBD2 (5 bases). This CDR3 region has 13 residues. The germline gives CDR1 SGDLS, CDR2 YYNGEE. Trimming took off 0 bases at V and 6 bases at J, with 10 bases between the two ends. The CDR3 coding sequence is TGTGCCAGCAGCGTAGCTGAGAGGGCCGAGCAGTACTTC. Translation: CASSVAERAEQYF.

This clone has more than one count but fewer than ten. The rearrangement joins TRBV4-2 to TRBJ2-1; no definite D call. Germline loops: CDR1 LGHNA, CDR2 YNFKEQ. The V and J ends lost 0 bases and 11 bases respectively, with 8 bases between them. The CDR3 has 12 residues. As DNA, the CDR3 is TGTGCCAGCAGCCAAGATAGCCGACAGCAGTTCTTC. Translated, it gives CASSQDSRQQFF.

The V and J genes are TRBV6-5 and TRBJ2-1; possibly TRBD2 for D (5 bases). Germline loops: CDR1 MNHEY, CDR2 SVGAGI. V lost 8 bases to trimming and J lost 0 bases, with 5 bases between them. This CDR3 has 12 amino acids. The CDR3 spells CASGGSYNEQFF. In nucleotides, the CDR3 is TGTGCCAGCGGAGGCTCCTACAATGAGCAGTTCTTC.